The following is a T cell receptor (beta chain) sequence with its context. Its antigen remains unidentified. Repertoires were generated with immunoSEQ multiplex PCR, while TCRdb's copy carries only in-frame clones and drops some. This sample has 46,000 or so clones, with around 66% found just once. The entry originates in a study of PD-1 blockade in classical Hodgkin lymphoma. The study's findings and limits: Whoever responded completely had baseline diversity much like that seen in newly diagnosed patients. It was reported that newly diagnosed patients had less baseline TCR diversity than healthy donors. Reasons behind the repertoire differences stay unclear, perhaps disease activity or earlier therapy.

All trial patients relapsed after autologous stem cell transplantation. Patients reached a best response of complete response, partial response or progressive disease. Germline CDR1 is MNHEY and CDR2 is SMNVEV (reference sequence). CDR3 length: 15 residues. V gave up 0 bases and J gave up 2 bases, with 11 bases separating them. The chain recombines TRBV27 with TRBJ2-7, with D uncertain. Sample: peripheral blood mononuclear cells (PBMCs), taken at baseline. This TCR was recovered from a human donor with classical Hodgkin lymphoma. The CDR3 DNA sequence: TGTGCCAGCAGTTTATCCCCAAGACTGACCTACGAGCAGTACTTC. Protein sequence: CASSLSPRLTYEQYF.